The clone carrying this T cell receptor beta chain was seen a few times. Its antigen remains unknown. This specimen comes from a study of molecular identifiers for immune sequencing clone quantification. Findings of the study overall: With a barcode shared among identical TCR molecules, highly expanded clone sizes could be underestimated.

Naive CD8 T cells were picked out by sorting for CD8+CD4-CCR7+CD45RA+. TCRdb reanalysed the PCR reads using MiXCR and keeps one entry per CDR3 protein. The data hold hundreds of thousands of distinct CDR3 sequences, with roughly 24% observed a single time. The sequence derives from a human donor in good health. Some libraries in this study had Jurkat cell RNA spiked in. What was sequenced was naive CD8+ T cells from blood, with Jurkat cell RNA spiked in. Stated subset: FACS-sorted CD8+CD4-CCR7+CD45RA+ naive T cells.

The CDR3 is CSVVLGHSYEQYF. The CDR3 bases are TGCAGCGTTGTCCTCGGCCACTCCTACGAGCAGTACTTC. The J gene is TRBJ2-7, the V gene TRBV29-1; D gene uncertain. The CDR3 is made up of 13 amino acids. Trimming took 4 bases from V and 0 from J, leaving 10 bases between them. Per germline, CDR1 SQVTM and CDR2 ANQGSEA.